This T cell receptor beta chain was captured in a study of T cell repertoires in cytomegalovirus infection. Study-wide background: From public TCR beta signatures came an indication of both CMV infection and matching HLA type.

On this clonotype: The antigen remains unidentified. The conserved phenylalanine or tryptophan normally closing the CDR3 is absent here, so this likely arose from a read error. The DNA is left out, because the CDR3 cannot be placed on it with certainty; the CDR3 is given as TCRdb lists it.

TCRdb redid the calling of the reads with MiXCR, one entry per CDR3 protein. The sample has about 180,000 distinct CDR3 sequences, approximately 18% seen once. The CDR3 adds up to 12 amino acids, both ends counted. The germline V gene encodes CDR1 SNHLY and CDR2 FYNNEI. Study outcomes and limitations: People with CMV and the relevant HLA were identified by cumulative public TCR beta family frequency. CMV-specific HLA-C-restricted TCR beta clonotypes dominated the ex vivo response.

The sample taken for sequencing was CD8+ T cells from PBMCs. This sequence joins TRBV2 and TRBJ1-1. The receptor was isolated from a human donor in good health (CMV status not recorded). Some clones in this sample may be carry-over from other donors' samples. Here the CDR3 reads CASSEADPPDLL.